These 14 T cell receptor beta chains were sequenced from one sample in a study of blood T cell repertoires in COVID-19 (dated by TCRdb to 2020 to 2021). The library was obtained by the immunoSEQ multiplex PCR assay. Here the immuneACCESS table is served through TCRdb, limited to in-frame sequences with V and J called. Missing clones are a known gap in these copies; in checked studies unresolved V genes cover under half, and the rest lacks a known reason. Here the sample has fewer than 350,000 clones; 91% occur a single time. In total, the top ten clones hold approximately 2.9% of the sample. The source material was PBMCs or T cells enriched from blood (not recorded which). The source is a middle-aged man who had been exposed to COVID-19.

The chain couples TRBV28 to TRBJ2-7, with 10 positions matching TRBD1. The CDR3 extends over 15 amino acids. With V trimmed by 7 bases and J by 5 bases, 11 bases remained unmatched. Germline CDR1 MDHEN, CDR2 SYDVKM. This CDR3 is CASKTPRDRGHEQYF. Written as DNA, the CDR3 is TGTGCCAGCAAGACCCCCCGGGACAGGGGCCACGAGCAGTACTTC.

This chain's CDR3 is CASSRPSAREPYTQYF. In DNA, the CDR3 is TGTGCCAGCAGTCGCCCCAGCGCCCGAGAACCCTATACGCAGTATTTT. V gene TRBV28 combines with J gene TRBJ2-3; D uncertain. V lost 5 bases and J 7 bases, leaving 22 bases between the germline ends. The CDR3 has 16 amino acids. Looked up from germline, CDR1 is MDHEN and CDR2 is SYDVKM.

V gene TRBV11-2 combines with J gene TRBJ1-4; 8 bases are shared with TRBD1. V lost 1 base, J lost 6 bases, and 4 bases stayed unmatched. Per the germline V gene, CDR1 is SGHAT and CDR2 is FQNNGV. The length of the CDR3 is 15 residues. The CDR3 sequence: CASSLVTGVDEKLFF. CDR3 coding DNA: TGTGCCAGCAGCTTAGTGACAGGGGTAGATGAAAAACTGTTTTTT.

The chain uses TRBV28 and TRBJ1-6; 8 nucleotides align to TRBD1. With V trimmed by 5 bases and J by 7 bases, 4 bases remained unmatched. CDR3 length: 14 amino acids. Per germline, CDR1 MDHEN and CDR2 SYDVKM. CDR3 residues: CASSTGQVNSPLHF. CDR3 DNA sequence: TGTGCCAGCAGTACGGGACAGGTGAATTCACCCCTCCACTTT. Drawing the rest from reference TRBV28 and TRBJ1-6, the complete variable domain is DVKVTQSSRYLVKRTGEKVFLECVQDMDHENMFWYRQDPGLGLRLIYFSYDVKMKEKGDIPEGYSVSREKKERFSLILESASTNQTSMYLCASSTGQVNSPLHFGNGTRLTVT.

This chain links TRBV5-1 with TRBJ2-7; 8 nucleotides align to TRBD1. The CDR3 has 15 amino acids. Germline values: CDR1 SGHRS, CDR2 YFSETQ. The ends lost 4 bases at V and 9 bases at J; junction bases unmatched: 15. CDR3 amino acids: CASSQQGVGPSRQYF. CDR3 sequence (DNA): TGCGCCAGCAGCCAACAGGGGGTAGGGCCTTCCCGGCAGTACTTC.

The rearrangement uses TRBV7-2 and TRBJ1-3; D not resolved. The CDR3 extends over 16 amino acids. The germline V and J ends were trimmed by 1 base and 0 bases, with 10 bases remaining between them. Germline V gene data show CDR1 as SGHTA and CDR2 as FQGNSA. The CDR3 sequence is CASSLGSANSGNTIYF. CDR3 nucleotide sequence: TGTGCCAGCAGCTTAGGGTCAGCGAACTCTGGAAACACCATATATTTT.

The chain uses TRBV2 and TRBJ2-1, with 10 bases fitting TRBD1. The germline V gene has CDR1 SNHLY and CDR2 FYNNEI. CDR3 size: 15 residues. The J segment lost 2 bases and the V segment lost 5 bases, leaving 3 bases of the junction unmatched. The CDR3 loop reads CASSLTGGPYNEQFF. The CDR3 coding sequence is TGTGCCAGCAGTTTGACAGGGGGCCCCTACAATGAGCAGTTCTTC.

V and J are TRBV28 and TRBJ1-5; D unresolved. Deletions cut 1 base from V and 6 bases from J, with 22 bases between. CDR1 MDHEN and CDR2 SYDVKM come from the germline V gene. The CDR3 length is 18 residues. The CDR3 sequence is CASSLFKFGSSFSQPQHF. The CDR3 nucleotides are TGTGCCAGCAGTTTATTTAAATTCGGGAGCTCGTTTAGTCAGCCCCAGCATTTT.

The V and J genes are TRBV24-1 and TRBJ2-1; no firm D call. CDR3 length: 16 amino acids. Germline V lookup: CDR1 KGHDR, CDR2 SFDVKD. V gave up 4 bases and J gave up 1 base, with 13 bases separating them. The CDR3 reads CATSDVAARSYNEQFF. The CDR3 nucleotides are TGTGCCACCAGTGACGTAGCCGCGAGGTCCTACAATGAGCAGTTCTTC.

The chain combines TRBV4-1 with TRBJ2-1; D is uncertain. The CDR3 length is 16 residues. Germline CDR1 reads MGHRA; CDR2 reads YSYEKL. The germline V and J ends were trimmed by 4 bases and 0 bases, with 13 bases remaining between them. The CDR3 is CASSRQTGTSYNEQFF. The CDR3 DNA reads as TGCGCCAGCAGCCGCCAGACTGGTACCTCCTACAATGAGCAGTTCTTC.

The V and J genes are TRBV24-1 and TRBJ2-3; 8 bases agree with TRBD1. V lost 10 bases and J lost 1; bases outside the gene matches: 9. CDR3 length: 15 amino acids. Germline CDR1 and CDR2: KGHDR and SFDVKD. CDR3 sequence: CATAPRGQGTDTQYF. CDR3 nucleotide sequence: TGTGCCACGGCCCCCAGGGGGCAAGGCACAGATACGCAGTATTTT.

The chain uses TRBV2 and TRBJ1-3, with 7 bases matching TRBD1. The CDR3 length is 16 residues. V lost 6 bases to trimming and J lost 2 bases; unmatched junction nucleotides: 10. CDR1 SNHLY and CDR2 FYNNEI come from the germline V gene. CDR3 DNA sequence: TGTGCCAGCAGCGGACAGGTACTTTTCGCTGGAAACACCATATATTTT. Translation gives CASSGQVLFAGNTIYF.

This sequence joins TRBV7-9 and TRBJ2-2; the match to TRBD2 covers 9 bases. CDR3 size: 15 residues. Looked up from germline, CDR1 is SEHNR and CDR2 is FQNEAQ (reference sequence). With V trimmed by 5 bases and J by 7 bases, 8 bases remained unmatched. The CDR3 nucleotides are TGTGCCAGCAGCCCTCGGGGACTAGCTGACGGGGAGCTGTTTTTT. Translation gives CASSPRGLADGELFF.

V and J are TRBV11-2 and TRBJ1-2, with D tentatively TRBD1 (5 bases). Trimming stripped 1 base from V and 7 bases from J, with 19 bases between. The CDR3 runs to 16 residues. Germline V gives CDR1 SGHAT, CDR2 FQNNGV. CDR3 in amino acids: CASSLGHFGQLPGYTF. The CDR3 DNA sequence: TGTGCCAGCAGCTTAGGTCATTTCGGACAACTCCCTGGCTACACCTTC.